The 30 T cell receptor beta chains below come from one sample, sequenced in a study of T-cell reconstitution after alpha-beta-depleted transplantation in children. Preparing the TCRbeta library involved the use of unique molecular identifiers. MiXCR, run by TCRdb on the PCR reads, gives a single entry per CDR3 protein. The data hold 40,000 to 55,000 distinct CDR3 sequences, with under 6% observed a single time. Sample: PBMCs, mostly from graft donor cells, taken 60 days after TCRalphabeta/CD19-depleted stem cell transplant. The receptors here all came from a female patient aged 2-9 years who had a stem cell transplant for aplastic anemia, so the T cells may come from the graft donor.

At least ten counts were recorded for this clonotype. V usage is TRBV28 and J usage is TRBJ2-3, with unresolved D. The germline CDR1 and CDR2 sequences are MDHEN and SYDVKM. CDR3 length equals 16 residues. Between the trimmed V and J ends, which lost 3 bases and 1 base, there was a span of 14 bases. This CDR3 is CASSFSTMKGTDTQYF. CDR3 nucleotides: TGTGCCAGCAGTTTCTCCACAATGAAGGGCACAGATACGCAGTATTTT.

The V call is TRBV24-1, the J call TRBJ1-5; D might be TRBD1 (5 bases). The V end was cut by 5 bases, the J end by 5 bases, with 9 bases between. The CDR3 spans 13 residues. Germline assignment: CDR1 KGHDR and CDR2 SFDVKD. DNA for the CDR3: TGTGCCACCAGTGGACAGACTTATCAGCCCCAGCATTTT. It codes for CATSGQTYQPQHF.

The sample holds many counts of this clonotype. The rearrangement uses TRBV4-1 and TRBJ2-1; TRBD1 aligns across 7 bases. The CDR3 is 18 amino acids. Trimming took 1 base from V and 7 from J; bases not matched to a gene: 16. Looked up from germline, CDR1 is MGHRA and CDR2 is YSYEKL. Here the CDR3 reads CASSQGVNRGISGNEQFF. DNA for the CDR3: TGCGCCAGCAGCCAAGGGGTAAACAGGGGCATTTCGGGGAATGAGCAGTTCTTC.

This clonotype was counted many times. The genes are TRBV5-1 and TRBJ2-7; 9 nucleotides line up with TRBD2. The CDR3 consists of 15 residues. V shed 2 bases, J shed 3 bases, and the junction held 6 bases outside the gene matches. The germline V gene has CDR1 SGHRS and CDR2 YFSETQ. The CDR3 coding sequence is TGCGCCAGCAGCTTAAAGTCTAGCGGGATCTACGAGCAGTACTTC. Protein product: CASSLKSSGIYEQYF.

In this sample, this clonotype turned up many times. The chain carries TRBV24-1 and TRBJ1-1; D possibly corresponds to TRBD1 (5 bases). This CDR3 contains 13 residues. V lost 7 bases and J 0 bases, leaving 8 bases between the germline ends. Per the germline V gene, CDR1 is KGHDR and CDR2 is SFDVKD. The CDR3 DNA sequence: TGTGCCACCAGACAGGCCATGAACACTGAAGCTTTCTTT. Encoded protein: CATRQAMNTEAFF.

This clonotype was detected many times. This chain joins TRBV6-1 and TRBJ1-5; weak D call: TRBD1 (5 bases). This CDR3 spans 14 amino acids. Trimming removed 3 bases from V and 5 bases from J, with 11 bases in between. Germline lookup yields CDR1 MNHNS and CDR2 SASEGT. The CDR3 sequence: CASSDSGGDQPQHF. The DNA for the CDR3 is TGTGCCAGCAGTGATAGTGGGGGAGATCAGCCCCAGCATTTT.

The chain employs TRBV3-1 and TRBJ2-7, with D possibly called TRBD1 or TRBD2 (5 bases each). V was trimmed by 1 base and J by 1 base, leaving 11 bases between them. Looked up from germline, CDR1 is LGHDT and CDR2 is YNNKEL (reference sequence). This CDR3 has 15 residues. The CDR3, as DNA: TGTGCCAGCAGCCAAGGAGGGACGTTATCCTACGAGCAGTACTTC. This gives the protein CASSQGGTLSYEQYF.

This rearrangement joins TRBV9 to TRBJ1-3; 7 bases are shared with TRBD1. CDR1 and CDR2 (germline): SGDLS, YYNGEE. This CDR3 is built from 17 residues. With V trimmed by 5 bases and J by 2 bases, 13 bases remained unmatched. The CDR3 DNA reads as TGTGCCAGCAGATTCCCTAGACAGGGACTACCTGGAAACACCATATATTTT. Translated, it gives CASRFPRQGLPGNTIYF.

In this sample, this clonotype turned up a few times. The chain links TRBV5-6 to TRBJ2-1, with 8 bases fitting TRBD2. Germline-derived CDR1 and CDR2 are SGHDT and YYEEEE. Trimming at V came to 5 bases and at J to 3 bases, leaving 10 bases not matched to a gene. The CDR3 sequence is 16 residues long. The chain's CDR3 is CASSKLSGGDYNEQFF. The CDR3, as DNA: TGTGCCAGCAGTAAACTCAGCGGGGGAGACTACAATGAGCAGTTCTTC.

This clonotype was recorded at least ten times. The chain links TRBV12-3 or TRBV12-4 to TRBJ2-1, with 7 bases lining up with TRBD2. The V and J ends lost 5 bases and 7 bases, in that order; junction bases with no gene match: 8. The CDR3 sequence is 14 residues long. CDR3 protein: CASSQTSVTNEQFF. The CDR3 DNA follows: TGTGCCAGCAGTCAAACTAGCGTGACGAATGAGCAGTTCTTC.

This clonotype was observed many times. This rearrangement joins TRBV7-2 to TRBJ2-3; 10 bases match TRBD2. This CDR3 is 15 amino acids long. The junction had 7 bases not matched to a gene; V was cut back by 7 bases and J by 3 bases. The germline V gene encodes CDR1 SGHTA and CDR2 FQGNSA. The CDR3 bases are TGTGCCAGCACCCAAGCGGGGGGGCCAACAGATACGCAGTATTTT. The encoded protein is CASTQAGGPTDTQYF.

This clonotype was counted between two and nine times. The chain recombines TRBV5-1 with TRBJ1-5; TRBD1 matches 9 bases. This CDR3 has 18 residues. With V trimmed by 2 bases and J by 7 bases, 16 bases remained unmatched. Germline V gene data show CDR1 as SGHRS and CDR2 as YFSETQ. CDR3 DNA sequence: TGCGCCAGCAGCTTAAGGGACAGGGAAGTCGGGTTTGGACAGCCCCAGCATTTT. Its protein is CASSLRDREVGFGQPQHF.

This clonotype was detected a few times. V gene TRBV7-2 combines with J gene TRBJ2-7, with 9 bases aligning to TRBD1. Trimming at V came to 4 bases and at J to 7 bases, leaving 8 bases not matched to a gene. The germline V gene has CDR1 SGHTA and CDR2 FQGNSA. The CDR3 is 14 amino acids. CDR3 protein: CASSSRDRVREQYF. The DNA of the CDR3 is TGTGCCAGCAGCTCCCGGGACAGGGTACGGGAGCAGTACTTC.

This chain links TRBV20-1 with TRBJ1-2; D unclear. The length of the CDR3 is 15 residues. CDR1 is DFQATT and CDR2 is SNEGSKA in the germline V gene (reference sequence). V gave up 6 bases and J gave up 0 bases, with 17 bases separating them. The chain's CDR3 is CSADIGRTANYGYTF. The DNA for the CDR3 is TGCAGTGCCGATATCGGGCGAACAGCTAACTATGGCTACACCTTC.

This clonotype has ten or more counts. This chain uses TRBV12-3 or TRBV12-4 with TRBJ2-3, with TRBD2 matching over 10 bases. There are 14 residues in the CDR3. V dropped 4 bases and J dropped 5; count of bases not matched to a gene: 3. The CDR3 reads CASSSSGRGDTQYF. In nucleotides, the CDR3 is TGTGCCAGCAGTTCGAGCGGGAGGGGAGATACGCAGTATTTT.

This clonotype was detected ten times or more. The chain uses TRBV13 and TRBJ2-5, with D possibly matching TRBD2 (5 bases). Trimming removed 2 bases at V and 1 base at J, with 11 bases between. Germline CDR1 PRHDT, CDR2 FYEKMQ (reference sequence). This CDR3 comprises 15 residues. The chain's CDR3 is CASSLKRFVQETQYF. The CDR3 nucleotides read TGTGCCAGCAGCTTAAAGCGGTTTGTCCAAGAGACCCAGTACTTC.

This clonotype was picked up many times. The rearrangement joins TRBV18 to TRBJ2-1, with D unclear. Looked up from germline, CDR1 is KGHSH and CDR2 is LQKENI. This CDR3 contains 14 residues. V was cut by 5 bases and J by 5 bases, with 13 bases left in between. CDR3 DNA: TGTGCCAGCTCAAGTTCTATGCCCAACAATGAGCAGTTCTTC. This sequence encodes CASSSSMPNNEQFF.

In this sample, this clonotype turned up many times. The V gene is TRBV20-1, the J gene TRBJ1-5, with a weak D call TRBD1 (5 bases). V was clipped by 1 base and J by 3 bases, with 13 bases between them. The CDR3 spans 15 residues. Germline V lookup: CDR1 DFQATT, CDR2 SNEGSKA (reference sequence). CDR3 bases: TGCAGTGCTAGAGCTAACCGGGGGAACAATCAGCCCCAGCATTTT. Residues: CSARANRGNNQPQHF.

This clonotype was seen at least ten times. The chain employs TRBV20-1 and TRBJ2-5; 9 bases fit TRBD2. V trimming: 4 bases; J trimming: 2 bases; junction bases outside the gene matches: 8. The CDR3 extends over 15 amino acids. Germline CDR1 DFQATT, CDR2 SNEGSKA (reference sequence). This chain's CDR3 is CSATVAGVGQETQYF. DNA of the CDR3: TGCAGTGCTACGGTAGCGGGAGTCGGGCAAGAGACCCAGTACTTC.

The CDR3 region has the DNA TGTGCCAGCAGACCCGGACAGGGAAGACACACTGAAGCTTTCTTT. Its protein product is CASRPGQGRHTEAFF. The chain links TRBV28 to TRBJ1-1; 8 nucleotides agree with TRBD1. The length of the CDR3 is 15 residues. Trimming at V came to 6 bases and at J to 3 bases, leaving 9 bases not matched to a gene. Germline V CDR1 and CDR2: MDHEN, SYDVKM. The full variable domain, with the rest looked up from reference TRBV28 and TRBJ1-1, is DVKVTQSSRYLVKRTGEKVFLECVQDMDHENMFWYRQDPGLGLRLIYFSYDVKMKEKGDIPEGYSVSREKKERFSLILESASTNQTSMYLCASRPGQGRHTEAFFGQGTRLTVV.

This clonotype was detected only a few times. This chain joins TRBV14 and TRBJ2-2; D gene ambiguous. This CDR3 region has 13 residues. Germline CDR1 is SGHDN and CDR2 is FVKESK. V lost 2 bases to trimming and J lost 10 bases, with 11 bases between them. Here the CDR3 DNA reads TGTGCCAGCAGCCAATACGGACCCGCGGAGCTGTTTTTT. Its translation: CASSQYGPAELFF.

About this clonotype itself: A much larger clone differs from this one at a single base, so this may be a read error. The CDR3 coding sequence is TGTGCCAGCAGTTTATTAGTGCGGTCAGATGCTATGTCCGAGCAGTACTTC. This codes for CASSLLVRSDAMSEQYF. The V and J genes are TRBV28 and TRBJ2-7, with D unresolved. The CDR3 loop spans 17 amino acids. Per germline, CDR1 MDHEN and CDR2 SYDVKM. V gave up 1 base and J gave up 6 bases, with 22 bases separating them.

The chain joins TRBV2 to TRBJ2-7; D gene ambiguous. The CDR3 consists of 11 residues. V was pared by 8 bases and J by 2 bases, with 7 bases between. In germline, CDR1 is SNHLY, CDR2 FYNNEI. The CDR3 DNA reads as TGTGCCAGCGGTATGACCTACGAGCAGTACTTC. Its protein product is CASGMTYEQYF. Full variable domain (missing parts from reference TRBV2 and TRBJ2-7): EPEVTQTPSHQVTQMGQEVILRCVPISNHLYFYWYRQILGQKVEFLVSFYNNEISEKSEIFDDQFSVERPDGSNFTLKIRSTKLEDSAMYFCASGMTYEQYFGPGTRLTVT.

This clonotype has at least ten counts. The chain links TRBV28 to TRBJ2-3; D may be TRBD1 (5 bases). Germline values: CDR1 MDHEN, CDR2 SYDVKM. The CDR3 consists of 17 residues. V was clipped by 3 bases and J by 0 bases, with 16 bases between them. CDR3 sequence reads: CASSFKRGTTSTDTQYF. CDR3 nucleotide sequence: TGTGCCAGCAGTTTTAAAAGGGGCACTACTAGCACAGATACGCAGTATTTT. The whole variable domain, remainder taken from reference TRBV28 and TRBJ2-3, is DVKVTQSSRYLVKRTGEKVFLECVQDMDHENMFWYRQDPGLGLRLIYFSYDVKMKEKGDIPEGYSVSREKKERFSLILESASTNQTSMYLCASSFKRGTTSTDTQYFGPGTRLTVL.

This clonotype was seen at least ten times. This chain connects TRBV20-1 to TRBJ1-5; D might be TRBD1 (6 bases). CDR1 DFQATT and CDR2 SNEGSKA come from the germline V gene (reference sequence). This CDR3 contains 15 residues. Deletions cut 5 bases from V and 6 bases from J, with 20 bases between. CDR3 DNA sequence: TGCAGTGCTCGAGCCCCCCAGGGGAAGCGTCAGCCCCAGCATTTT. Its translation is CSARAPQGKRQPQHF.

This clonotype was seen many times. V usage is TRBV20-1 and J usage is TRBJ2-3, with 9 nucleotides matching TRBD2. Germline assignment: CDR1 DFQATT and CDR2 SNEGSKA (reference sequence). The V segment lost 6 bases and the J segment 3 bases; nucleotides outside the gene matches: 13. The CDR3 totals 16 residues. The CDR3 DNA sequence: TGCAGTGCCACCCCCTGGGGGCGGGAGGGAACAGATACGCAGTATTTT. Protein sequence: CSATPWGREGTDTQYF.

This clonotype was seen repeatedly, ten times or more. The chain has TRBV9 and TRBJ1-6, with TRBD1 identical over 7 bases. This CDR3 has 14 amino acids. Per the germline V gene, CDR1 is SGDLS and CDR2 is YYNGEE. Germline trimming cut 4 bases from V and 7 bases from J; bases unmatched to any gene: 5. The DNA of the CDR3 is TGTGCCAGCAGCCGGGACAGACTAAATTCACCCCTCCACTTT. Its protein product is CASSRDRLNSPLHF.

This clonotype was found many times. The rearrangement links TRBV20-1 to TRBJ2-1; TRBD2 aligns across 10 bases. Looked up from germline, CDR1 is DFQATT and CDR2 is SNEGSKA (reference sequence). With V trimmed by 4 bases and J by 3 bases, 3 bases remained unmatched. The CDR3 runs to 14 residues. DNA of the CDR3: TGCAGTGCTACCATAGCGGGGGGCTACAATGAGCAGTTCTTC. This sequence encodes CSATIAGGYNEQFF.

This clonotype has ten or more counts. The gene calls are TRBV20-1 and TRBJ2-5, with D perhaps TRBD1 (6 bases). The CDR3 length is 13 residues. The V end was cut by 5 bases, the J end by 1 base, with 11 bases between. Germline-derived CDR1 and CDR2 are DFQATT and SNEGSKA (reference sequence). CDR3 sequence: CSAYGTPQETQYF. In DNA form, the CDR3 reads TGCAGTGCTTACGGGACACCCCAAGAGACCCAGTACTTC.

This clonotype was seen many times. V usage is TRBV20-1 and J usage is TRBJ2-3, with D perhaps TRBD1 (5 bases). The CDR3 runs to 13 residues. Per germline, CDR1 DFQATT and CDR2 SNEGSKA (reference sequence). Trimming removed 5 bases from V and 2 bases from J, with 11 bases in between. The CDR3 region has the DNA TGCAGTGCTGGGCCGGACAACACAGATACGCAGTATTTT. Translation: CSAGPDNTDTQYF.